The 14 T cell receptor beta chains reported below all come from one sample, sequenced in a study of control samples from healthy donors and cancer patients. Measured with immunoSEQ multiplex PCR; TCRdb has only the in-frame clones, and not every one. This sample carries approximately 170,000 clones, roughly 91% of them seen once, and the ten largest clones take less than 1.6%. Sequencing input: blood. All receptors derive from a woman in her 30s in good health.

This clone was observed a handful of times. J is TRBJ2-1 and V is TRBV11-3; TRBD1 matches 9 bases. In germline, CDR1 is SGHNT, CDR2 YENEEA. Unmatched junction bases numbered 3, after V lost 5 bases and J lost 1 base. The CDR3 is 15 residues long. In DNA form, the CDR3 reads TGTGCCAGCAGCCCCGGGACAGGGTCCTACAATGAGCAGTTCTTC. Protein: CASSPGTGSYNEQFF.

This chain links TRBV7-9 with TRBJ2-1, with 10 bases matching TRBD2. This CDR3 spans 17 amino acids. V dropped 5 bases and J dropped 2; count of bases not matched to a gene: 9. In germline, CDR1 is SEHNR, CDR2 FQNEAQ (reference sequence). In DNA form, the CDR3 reads TGTGCCAGCAGCCCCCAATCAACTAGCGGGGCCTACAATGAGCAGTTCTTC. It encodes CASSPQSTSGAYNEQFF.

The V gene is TRBV7-3, the J gene TRBJ1-1; D gene ambiguous. The V end lost 3 bases, the J end lost 1 base, and 6 bases lay between the germline ends. The CDR3 is 13 residues long. Germline CDR1 reads SGHTA; CDR2 reads FQGTGA. CDR3 protein: CASSFSQNTEAFF. The CDR3 nucleotides are TGTGCCAGCAGCTTTAGTCAGAACACTGAAGCTTTCTTT.

The rearrangement links TRBV27 to TRBJ1-2, with 11 positions matching TRBD1. V gave up 0 bases and J gave up 7 bases; unmatched junction bases: 4. This CDR3 spans 15 amino acids. Germline CDR1 reads MNHEY; CDR2 reads SMNVEV (reference sequence). CDR3 sequence: CASSLSRTGGTGYTF. The CDR3 nucleotides are TGTGCCAGCAGTTTATCCCGGACAGGGGGCACTGGCTACACCTTC.

The J gene is TRBJ1-2, the V gene TRBV27; D is unresolved. This CDR3 comprises 13 residues. CDR1 and CDR2 from the germline V gene are MNHEY and SMNVEV (reference sequence). V gave up 4 bases and J gave up 4 bases, with 10 bases separating them. CDR3 residues: CASSSDPLYGYTF. In DNA form, the CDR3 reads TGTGCCAGCAGTTCCGACCCCCTCTATGGCTACACCTTC.

This clone was picked up a small number of times. Other DNA sequences in this specimen translate into the identical CDR3. The V call is TRBV6-5, the J call TRBJ2-2; 8 positions agree with TRBD1. Looked up from germline, CDR1 is MNHEY and CDR2 is SVGAGI. Trimming removed 6 bases from V and 5 bases from J; junction bases left unmatched: 2. The length of the CDR3 is 13 residues. CDR3 nucleotide sequence: TGTGCCAGCAGATACAGGGGGACCGGGGAGCTGTTTTTT. Encoded protein: CASRYRGTGELFF.

V gene TRBV7-2 combines with J gene TRBJ1-6, with D uncertain. The CDR3 contains 13 residues. Trimming removed 0 bases at V and 7 bases at J, with 4 bases between. Per the germline V gene, CDR1 is SGHTA and CDR2 is FQGNSA. CDR3 residues: CASSLARNSPLHF. CDR3 DNA sequence: TGTGCCAGCAGCTTAGCCCGGAATTCACCCCTCCACTTT.

The chain couples TRBV11-2 to TRBJ2-1; possible D gene TRBD1, 5 bases. Germline V gene lookup returns CDR1 SGHAT and CDR2 FQNNGV. The CDR3 contains 12 residues. Deletions cut 5 bases from V and 5 bases from J, with 7 bases between. CDR3 bases: TGTGCCAGCAGCCGGACACACAATGAGCAGTTCTTC. It encodes CASSRTHNEQFF.

This clone was recorded only once. The chain couples TRBV4-3 to TRBJ2-2; 8 nucleotides match TRBD1. The CDR3 is 15 residues long. Germline loops: CDR1 LGHNA, CDR2 YSLEER. After removal of 2 bases from V and 7 bases from J, the junction contained 6 bases not matched to a gene. CDR3 region: CASSQQGALVGELFF. The CDR3 DNA follows: TGCGCCAGCAGCCAACAGGGGGCGTTGGTCGGGGAGCTGTTTTTT.

The chain joins TRBV11-2 to TRBJ1-5; 9 nucleotides line up with TRBD1. V gave up 1 base and J gave up 9 bases; unmatched junction bases: 4. This CDR3 region has 14 residues. Germline-derived CDR1 and CDR2 are SGHAT and FQNNGV. DNA for the CDR3: TGTGCCAGCAGCTTAGGGGGACAGGGAAGGCCCCAGCATTTT. Its protein is CASSLGGQGRPQHF.

CDR3 sequence (DNA): TGTGCCAGCAGCCAGGCCGGGACTAGCAACTACGAGCAGTACTTC. It encodes CASSQAGTSNYEQYF. V usage is TRBV3-1 (or the pseudogene TRBV3-2) and J usage is TRBJ2-7; TRBD2 agrees at 9 bases. Looked up from germline, CDR1 is LGHDT and CDR2 is YNNKEL (reference sequence). With V trimmed by 3 bases and J by 3 bases, 6 bases remained unmatched. This CDR3 contains 15 residues.

The rearrangement links TRBV28 to TRBJ1-6, with D possibly TRBD1 on 5 matching bases. Per the germline V gene, CDR1 is MDHEN and CDR2 is SYDVKM. CDR3 length: 15 amino acids. Trimming removed 3 bases from V and 9 bases from J, with 15 bases in between. DNA of the CDR3: TGTGCCAGCAGTTTCCTGGCCAGGGAGGCTTCACCCCTCCACTTT. Translated, it gives CASSFLAREASPLHF.

The V and J genes are TRBV9 and TRBJ1-2; perhaps TRBD1 as D (6 bases). The V and J ends lost 0 bases and 7 bases respectively, with 13 bases between them. Germline V gene lookup returns CDR1 SGDLS and CDR2 YYNGEE. The CDR3 totals 14 residues. Here the CDR3 reads CASSVGAGEGGYTF. The CDR3 bases are TGTGCCAGCAGCGTAGGGGCAGGGGAAGGTGGCTACACCTTC.

The V call is TRBV7-8, the J call TRBJ2-7; 9 nucleotides match TRBD1. V lost 4 bases to trimming and J lost 4 bases; unmatched junction nucleotides: 5. The CDR3 runs 14 residues. Germline V gives CDR1 SGHVS, CDR2 FQNEAQ. In DNA form, the CDR3 reads TGTGCCAGCAGCTCCGGACAGGGGTTTTACGAGCAGTACTTC. Translated, it gives CASSSGQGFYEQYF.